These 8 T cell receptor beta chains share one sample of origin, sequenced in a study of T-cell reconstitution after alpha-beta-depleted transplantation in children. The authors prepared the TCRbeta library with unique molecular identifiers. MiXCR, applied by TCRdb to the PCR reads, yields one record per CDR3 protein. This table holds about 610,000 distinct CDR3 sequences, over 9.5% found once. The material was PBMCs from the stem cell graft donor, obtained from the stem cell graft. The receptors were gathered from a human donor who donated a stem cell graft to a child with acute myeloid leukemia.

The CDR3 coding sequence is TGTGCCAGCAGTGATCTTTCTGGATCTACAGATACGCAGTATTTT. It translates to CASSDLSGSTDTQYF. V is TRBV25-1 and J is TRBJ2-3; D gene unclear. The V gene's germline CDR1 is MGHDK and CDR2 SYGVNS. This CDR3 contains 15 residues. Trimming pared 3 bases from V and 3 bases from J, leaving 13 bases between.

Ten or more counts support this clonotype. This chain uses TRBV24-1 with TRBJ2-3; TRBD2 aligns across 9 bases. The junction had 11 bases not matched to a gene; V was cut back by 3 bases and J by 2 bases. Germline V lookup: CDR1 KGHDR, CDR2 SFDVKD. This CDR3 region has 18 residues. This chain's CDR3 is CATSDRTHGTSYTDTQYF. CDR3 sequence (DNA): TGTGCCACCAGTGATCGAACCCACGGGACTAGCTACACAGATACGCAGTATTTT.

This clonotype has a handful of counts. The CDR3 loop reads CASSPLRFTNEQFF. The CDR3 region has the DNA TGTGCCAGCAGCCCCCTGCGCTTTACCAATGAGCAGTTCTTC. The chain links TRBV7-2 to TRBJ2-1; D is unresolved. Germline CDR1 reads SGHTA; CDR2 reads FQGNSA. V gave up 5 bases and J gave up 6 bases, with 14 bases separating them. This CDR3 comprises 14 residues.

This clonotype was recorded at least ten times. The rearrangement joins TRBV29-1 to TRBJ2-1; D perhaps matches TRBD2 (6 bases). The germline V and J ends were trimmed by 7 bases and 1 base, with 11 bases remaining between them. Germline V CDR1 and CDR2: SQVTM, ANQGSEA. CDR3 length equals 13 residues. The CDR3 DNA reads as TGCAGCGGGCGGGACTCATCCTACAATGAGCAGTTCTTC. It yields the protein CSGRDSSYNEQFF.

There are a few counts of this clonotype. The chain employs TRBV4-2 and TRBJ2-2; D unclear. The CDR3 extends over 11 amino acids. The V gene's germline CDR1 is LGHNA and CDR2 YNFKEQ. V was shortened by 0 bases and J by 13 bases, with 6 bases between the two germline ends. DNA of the CDR3: TGTGCCAGCAGCCAAGAATCCCGGCTGTTTTTT. It translates to CASSQESRLFF.

This clonotype was detected ten times or more. V gene TRBV20-1 combines with J gene TRBJ1-5; D gene unclear. Deletions cut 3 bases from V and 7 bases from J, with 13 bases between. The CDR3 runs to 13 residues. CDR1 and CDR2 (germline): DFQATT, SNEGSKA (reference sequence). CDR3: CSASPQREQPQHF. Written as DNA, the CDR3 is TGCAGTGCTAGTCCTCAAAGAGAGCAGCCCCAGCATTTT.

This clonotype was counted at least ten times. This chain links TRBV3-1 with TRBJ2-3, with 13 nucleotides matching TRBD2. The CDR3 has 18 residues. V was clipped by 4 bases and J by 2 bases; unmatched bases: 9. Germline CDR1 and CDR2: LGHDT and YNNKEL (reference sequence). This chain's CDR3 is CASSPRLAGGSFTDTQYF. As DNA, the CDR3 is TGTGCCAGCAGCCCGAGACTAGCGGGAGGTTCCTTCACAGATACGCAGTATTTT.

This clonotype was found many times. V and J are TRBV24-1 and TRBJ2-3, with 9 bases aligning to TRBD2. Germline-derived CDR1 and CDR2 are KGHDR and SFDVKD. This CDR3 contains 16 residues. V was pared by 2 bases and J by 4 bases, with 6 bases of the junction left unmatched. CDR3 sequence: CATSDYGGRAADTQYF. CDR3 coding DNA: TGTGCCACCAGTGATTATGGCGGGAGGGCCGCAGATACGCAGTATTTT.